Listed here are 9 T cell receptor beta chains from one sample, sequenced in a study of T cell responses to AZD1222 COVID-19 vaccine. Assay used: immunoSEQ multiplex PCR; TCRdb lists only in-frame clones, some missing. The sample carries 150,000 to 200,000 clones, approximately 90% recorded once. The material was peripheral blood, obtained on day 0 of AZD1222 vaccination. These receptors originate from an adult in good health.

V and J are TRBV18 and TRBJ1-2, with D unclear. The V and J ends lost 5 bases and 5 bases respectively, with 6 bases between them. Germline V gene data show CDR1 as KGHSH and CDR2 as LQKENI. The CDR3 sequence is 11 residues long. DNA of the CDR3: TGTGCCAGCTCATCTTCGTATGGCTACACCTTC. The encoded protein is CASSSSYGYTF.

V gene TRBV6-5 combines with J gene TRBJ1-4; tentatively, D is TRBD1 (5 bases). The ends were cut back, 2 bases at V and 5 bases at J, with 9 bases in the middle. This CDR3 is built from 14 residues. Germline CDR1 reads MNHEY; CDR2 reads SVGAGI. This CDR3 reads CASSYDSLNEKLFF. For the CDR3, the DNA is TGTGCCAGCAGTTACGACAGCCTGAATGAAAAACTGTTTTTT.

The chain links TRBV6-2 or TRBV6-3 to TRBJ1-2; 10 positions agree with TRBD1. The CDR3 sequence is 14 residues long. V was pared by 6 bases and J by 7 bases, with 8 bases of the junction left unmatched. The germline V gene encodes CDR1 MNHEY and CDR2 SVGEGT. The CDR3, as DNA: TGTGCCAGCAGCCGAGACAGGGGGCTCGCTGGCTACACCTTC. Its translation: CASSRDRGLAGYTF.

V is TRBV5-1 and J is TRBJ2-2; TRBD2 aligns across 13 bases. Germline values: CDR1 SGHRS, CDR2 YFSETQ. V lost 4 bases to trimming and J lost 5 bases; unmatched junction nucleotides: 8. The length of the CDR3 is 17 residues. The CDR3 protein is CASSPKGTSGVTGELFF. The CDR3 region has the DNA TGCGCCAGCAGCCCTAAAGGGACTAGCGGGGTAACCGGGGAGCTGTTTTTT.

The V call is TRBV27, the J call TRBJ1-2; the match to TRBD1 covers 8 bases. V lost 3 bases and J lost 4; bases outside the gene matches: 7. The CDR3 sequence is 15 residues long. Germline V gene data show CDR1 as MNHEY and CDR2 as SMNVEV (reference sequence). The CDR3 DNA reads TGTGCCAGCAGTTTGGCAGGGACAGGTTTCTATGGCTACACCTTC. Translated: CASSLAGTGFYGYTF.

The chain links TRBV19 to TRBJ2-5; D is undetermined. The germline V gene encodes CDR1 LNHDA and CDR2 SQIVND (reference sequence). V lost 3 bases and J lost 7, with 12 bases in between. The CDR3 has 13 amino acids. The CDR3 loop reads CASSIDGTRTQYF. The CDR3 coding sequence is TGTGCCAGTAGTATCGACGGAACAAGGACCCAGTACTTC.

V is TRBV5-4 and J is TRBJ2-5, with a possible D match to TRBD1 (6 bases). This CDR3 region has 17 residues. Germline V gene sequence: CDR1 SGHNT, CDR2 YYREEE (reference sequence). Trimming removed 4 bases at V and 5 bases at J, with 24 bases between. CDR3 DNA: TGTGCCAGCAGCCATATAACACATTCACAGGGTCAGGAGACCCAGTACTTC. Amino acids: CASSHITHSQGQETQYF. Complete variable domain (other parts from reference TRBV5-4 and TRBJ2-5): ETGVTQSPTHLIKTRGQQVTLRCSSQSGHNTVSWYQQALGQGPQFIFQYYREEENGRGNFPPRFSGLQFPNYSSELNVNALELDDSALYLCASSHITHSQGQETQYFGPGTRLLVL.

This chain joins TRBV10-3 and TRBJ2-1; TRBD1 matches at 7 bases. Unmatched junction bases numbered 3, after V lost 0 bases and J lost 4 bases. The CDR3 length is 15 residues. Germline values: CDR1 ENHRY, CDR2 SYGVKD. This CDR3 reads CAISESETGYNEQFF. The CDR3 bases are TGTGCCATCAGTGAGTCGGAGACAGGGTACAATGAGCAGTTCTTC.

This clone is a singleton in its sample. V usage is TRBV5-4 and J usage is TRBJ2-5, with TRBD2 matching over 8 bases. Germline V lookup: CDR1 SGHNT, CDR2 YYREEE (reference sequence). The CDR3 extends over 14 amino acids. The V segment lost 0 bases and the J segment 5 bases; nucleotides outside the gene matches: 3. The DNA for the CDR3 is TGTGCCAGCAGCTTGGCGGGAGGGGTTGAGACCCAGTACTTC. This translates into CASSLAGGVETQYF.